A selection of T cell receptor beta chains follows, all from one sample in a study of T cells in Graves' hyperthyroidism and ophthalmopathy. Using its own MiXCR run on the multiplex PCR reads, TCRdb lists one record per CDR3 protein. The sample consists of approximately 370,000 distinct CDR3 sequences, about 15% of them appearing once. Sequencing used blood. The source is a woman in her thirties with Graves' hyperthyroidism that later progressed to Graves' ophthalmopathy. Both conserved end residues are part of each CDR3. Each record gives: V gene, clone size, D gene, J gene, CDR3 DNA, CDR3 protein. D genes are given only for firm matches. Clone size is given for some rows only: seen once, a few or many times, or a class if the clone is expanded.

TRBV9	many	NA	TRBJ2-3	TGTGCCAGCAGCCCCCGGGGTATAGATACGCAGTATTTT	CASSPRGIDTQYF
TRBV5-1	many	NA	TRBJ1-1	TGCGCCAGCAGCCCTACTCCCACGGGCAGGGTCACTGAAGCTTTCTTT	CASSPTPTGRVTEAFF
TRBV28	many	TRBD2	TRBJ2-7	TGTGCCAGCAGTTTTCCTAGCGGCTCCTACGAGCAGTACTTC	CASSFPSGSYEQYF
TRBV4-1	few	NA	TRBJ2-3	TGCGCCAGCAGCCACTTAGACAGGGTGAGACTAGGCACAGATACGCAGTATTTT	CASSHLDRVRLGTDTQYF
TRBV7-9	many	NA	TRBJ1-2	TGTGCCAGTGGTGGTGGCTATGGCTACACCTTC	CASGGGYGYTF
TRBV5-1	many	NA	TRBJ2-3	TGCGCCAGCAGCCCCTACTCCGCGGCACCCACAGATACGCAGTATTTT	CASSPYSAAPTDTQYF
TRBV20-1	many	NA	TRBJ2-1	TGCAGTGCTAGAGATACCGGGGTTTATTTGTCCAATGAGCAGTTCTTC	CSARDTGVYLSNEQFF
TRBV27	many	NA	TRBJ2-2	TGTGCCAGCTCCCTTAATACGGGGGCAGGTCCCGGGGAGCTGTTTTTT	CASSLNTGAGPGELFF
TRBV6-5	NA	TRBD1	TRBJ1-2	TGTGCCAGCAGTTACTCGACAGGGGCCTATGGCTACACCTTC	CASSYSTGAYGYTF
TRBV11-2	many	NA	TRBJ1-3	TGTGCCAGCAGCTTAGAAGCCCTCTCTGGGGGCACCATATATTTT	CASSLEALSGGTIYF